This entry is about one T cell receptor (beta chain). Its antigen is unidentified. Clones were read by immunoSEQ multiplex PCR, and TCRdb kept only the in-frame ones, dropping some. The repertoire consists of some 120,000 clones, with around 87% occurring once and the leading ten covering 1.4% to 1.5%. The CDR3 spans 15 residues. The data were taken from a study of T cell responses to AZD1222 COVID-19 vaccine. Study-wide results and limits: Nearly half of spike-specific TCRs reportedly go after variant regions that carry no mutations. Rises in breadth and depth of Spike-specific TCRs came after two AZD1222 doses. Repertoires were sampled only after the peak T cell response. The donor cohort was predominantly white British with a female majority, and clonal diversity may have been underestimated.

This receptor was obtained from an adult in good health. Sequenced here: peripheral blood, sampled on day 0 of AZD1222 vaccination. This chain uses TRBV21-1 with TRBJ1-2; TRBD1 is the table's D call, not checked against the DNA. TRBV21-1 constitutes a pseudogene. CDR3 nucleotide sequence: TGTGCCAGCAGCAAACGACCGGACAGGGGGCAAGGCTACACCTTC. Translating gives CASSKRPDRGQGYTF.